This T cell receptor (beta chain) derives from a study of shared clonotypes between healthy human individuals (TCRdb year 2020). Context from the whole study: The cohort comprised two women and a few men aged 18 to 49 years. Per donor, three plates each were used for CD4 naive and CD4 memory, two for CD8 naive, and one for CD8 memory. Blood TCR repertoires of a handful of healthy adults were deeply sequenced to estimate repertoire size and the extent of clonotype sharing between individuals. Different laboratories and diverse techniques were used to prepare libraries and sequence TCR repertoires, to increase sequencing depth and limit assay-specific biases. Leukapheresis yielded between about 0.94 and 9.5 billion PBMCs per donor. On the study overall, not on this receptor specifically: Because the study included only a small number of donors, the genetic and exposure-history diversity represented was limited. When several donors were compared, the shared fraction of clonotypes was 5% to 6.5% for naive CD4, about 4% for naive CD8, roughly 2.5% for memory CD4, and less than 0.5% for memory CD8. Even with the large sequencing depth, rarefaction of the sorted-subset datasets indicated that sequencing was incomplete. Larger estimated clonotype richness was generally found for naive subsets than for memory subsets. Only blood was sampled, and tissue TCR repertoires likely differ from those in blood. Higher generation probabilities were observed for clonotypes shared by all four sorted-subset donors than for non-shared clonotypes. Pairwise subsampling led to the expectation that sequencing depth would affect the degree of clonotype sharing among donors.

Details on this clone: It lacks a known antigen. No per-base quality is available; no much larger clone lies one base away.

Using the deep immunoSEQ assay, TCR CDR3 regions were amplified from genomic DNA by multiplex PCR. Extracted genomic DNA from each cell subset was distributed evenly across all wells of several immunoSEQ 96-well plates, and each plate was treated as a replicate. For sorted subsets, around 200 ng genomic DNA, equal to tens of thousands of T cell genomes, was loaded into each replicate PCR. Purified libraries were quantified with a Qubit 3.0 fluorometer, sized on a Bioanalyzer 2100, and re-quantified with the KAPA Library Quantification kit. A separate single-read 150-cycle Illumina NextSeq 550 flow cell was used to sequence each immunoSEQ 96-well plate. On the authors' methods: Because only junctional sequences without quality scores were contained in the immunoSEQ output, filtering matching that applied to full-length reads could not be performed. Sequences were annotated with PyIR, a Python wrapper for IgBLAST v1.9, and V/J genes and CDR3 were assigned using IMGT germline references. Reads were removed for weak V/J assignments (E-value above 1e-6), missing CDR3, stop codons, out-of-frame junctions, or ambiguous translated residues. V3J clonotypes were defined as sequences sharing the same inferred V gene, J gene, and CDR3 amino acid sequence. To compute the percentage overlap between repertoires, the number of shared unique clonotypes was divided by the size of the smaller repertoire. Three approaches were used to assess repertoire richness: RTK rarefaction, the Chao1 estimator, and Recon v2.1 estimates of unobserved clonotypes. Generation probabilities were computed with OLGA for all TCRbeta clonotypes obtained by the gDNA method from four donors. This immuneACCESS table, as held by TCRdb, lists in-frame sequences with V and J called but not all clones. Of the missing ones, under half trace to an unresolved V gene in checked studies; the others have no known cause. V, J and clone size were drawn from that table, and D and trimming were deduced from the DNA. Present in this sample are 950,000 to 1,100,000 clones, about 80% of which were seen just once. About 1.5% of the sample goes to the ten largest clones.

The CDR3 numbers 19 residues from cysteine through phenylalanine. CDR3 DNA is the only sequence kept; it has 57 bases, read in frame from the first base. The germline V gene specifies SGHDT as CDR1 and YYEEEE as CDR2. V and J are trimmed by 4 bases and 3 bases, and the gene matches miss 17 bases of the junction. Donors were healthy HIV-negative adults with no recently reported acute infections or vaccinations. All donors were Caucasian adults living in Nashville, Tennessee, USA. CD4+ T cells were enriched through magnetic negative selection, after which naive cells were positively selected on CD45RA and the remaining negative fraction served as the memory subset. After blood collection by leukapheresis, PBMCs were isolated using Ficoll-Histopaque density gradient centrifugation and then cryopreserved in the vapor phase of liquid nitrogen. Analytical flow cytometry was used to check the purity and quantity of every magnetically sorted T cell population. Genomic DNA was isolated from every sorted fraction and measured by UV absorbance on a Nanodrop 2000c.

The chain is made from TRBV5-6 and TRBJ2-7, and TRBD2 matches 12 of the central bases. Sequencing was done on a sample of memory CD4+ T cells sorted from blood. According to the study, the label for this sample's cell subset or site signals: CD45RA-negative fraction. The origin of this receptor is a man aged 18-30 years in good health. The nucleotide sequence reads TGTGCCAGCAGCCTCAGGACTAGCGGGGATAACTTTGGGCTCTACGAGCAGTACTTC. It encodes CASSLRTSGDNFGLYEQYF.